A selection of T cell receptor beta chains follows, all from one sample in a study of CD8 T cells in cerebrospinal fluid in Alzheimer's disease. TCRdb processed the 10x single-cell sequencing reads again and assigns one entry to each CDR3 protein, with no DNA. This sample's table reports 1,000 to 1,500 distinct CDR3 sequences. Sequenced sample: cerebrospinal fluid. Receptors were obtained from a human donor with Alzheimer's disease. Both conserved end residues are part of each CDR3. Size tells how often a clone was seen (once, few, many) or the class of an expanded clone, and some rows leave it out.

>TRBV19|13|medium-sized|TRBJ1-1
CASSEPTDTEAFF
>TRBV20-1|18|medium-sized|TRBJ2-1
CSASGLAGGVGSYNEQFF
>TRBV6-2/TRBV6-3|14|large|TRBJ2-4
CASRVGGAKNIQYF
>TRBV7-7|14|medium-sized|TRBJ2-1
CASSLGGGYNEQFF
>TRBV20-1|14|large|TRBJ2-3
CSASGAADSDTQYF
>TRBV19|14|.|TRBJ2-1
CASSIETGSTEQFF
>TRBV5-4|15|large|TRBJ2-5
CASSLDPVSGETQYF
>TRBV27|18|medium-sized|TRBJ2-7
CASSPVRTSGFLSYEQYF
>TRBV5-4|14|medium-sized|TRBJ2-5
CASSPPGGLRTQYF
>TRBV19|15|.|TRBJ2-3
CASTFGTGGADTQYF
>TRBV25-1|12|medium-sized|TRBJ2-7
CASSAWTAEQYF
>TRBV28|13|large|TRBJ1-1
CASSLTGTNEAFF
>TRBV14|13|large|TRBJ1-1
CASSQQFKEEAFF
>TRBV3-1|18|medium-sized|TRBJ2-1
CASSLAGGLYSSYNEQFF
>TRBV4-2|13|medium-sized|TRBJ2-3
CASSQDGADTQYF
>TRBV5-4|14|.|TRBJ1-4
CASSRQGMDEKLFF
>TRBV27|14|medium-sized|TRBJ2-2
CASRGTGGSGELFF
>TRBV2|13|medium-sized|TRBJ2-3
CASSPTSTDTQYF
>TRBV2|14|medium-sized|TRBJ1-4
CASSIGRGNEKLFF
>TRBV11-3|13|large|TRBJ2-3
CASSLEVGGTQYF
>TRBV4-2|15|medium-sized|TRBJ2-1
CASSQLQGTLSEQFF
>TRBV19|14|.|TRBJ1-5
CASSSAYSNQPQHF
>TRBV2|12|.|TRBJ1-2
CASSGDNYGYTF
>TRBV6-6|14|medium-sized|TRBJ1-5
CASSYSGTEKPQHF
>TRBV28|16|large|TRBJ2-7
CASSLTGGLHSYEQYF
>TRBV6-4|16|medium-sized|TRBJ2-7
CASSPDRLAGANEQYF
>TRBV7-3|12|large|TRBJ2-7
CASSFMGNEQYF
>TRBV7-8|16|medium-sized|TRBJ1-5
CASSYEGQGGDQPQHF
>TRBV6-6|14|medium-sized|TRBJ2-4
CASSPAPDRNIQYF
>TRBV20-1|15|large|TRBJ2-2
CSALLAARDSGELFF
>TRBV20-1|13|large|TRBJ1-1
CSAARQMNTEAFF
>TRBV6-1|14|medium-sized|TRBJ1-1
CASSEEGPGTEAFF
>TRBV7-6|13|medium-sized|TRBJ2-7
CASSLGESYEQYF
>TRBV5-5|15|.|TRBJ1-5
CASSLWGEGNQPQHF
>TRBV28|17|medium-sized|TRBJ2-1
CASSPQGPKSSYNEQFF
>TRBV5-1|15|medium-sized|TRBJ2-1
CASSLGQISYNEQFF
>TRBV11-1|15|large|TRBJ1-1
CASSLPRRPETEAFF